The clone carrying this T cell receptor beta chain showed up just a few times. Its antigen is not identified. This specimen comes from a study of T cell responses to AZD1222 COVID-19 vaccine. Measured with immunoSEQ multiplex PCR; TCRdb has only the in-frame clones, and not every one. Among about 85,000 clones listed, 70% to 90% were seen once. CDR3 length equals 13 residues. Per the germline V gene, CDR1 is MNHNY and CDR2 is SVGAGI (reference sequence). The ends were cut back, 6 bases at V and 0 bases at J, with 9 bases in the middle. General observations from the study: A mostly white British donor set with more females was recruited, and clonal diversity was possibly underestimated. Baseline serostatus was positive in only 5 to 7 AZD1222 recipients. With two AZD1222 doses given, Spike-specific TCR breadth and depth both rose. Reportedly, close to half of spike-specific TCRs are directed against unmutated variant regions.

This chain uses TRBV6-6 with TRBJ2-7; TRBD2 is a possible D gene (6 bases). The sample here was peripheral blood, taken on day 0 of AZD1222 vaccination. The clonotype was recovered from an adult in good health. DNA for the CDR3: TGTGCCAGCAGCCCCGGGGGCTCCTACGAGCAGTACTTC. Its protein is CASSPGGSYEQYF.